This T cell receptor beta chain comes out of a study of regulatory T cells in long-lasting Graves disease. Study-wide results and caveats: New patients shared about a thousand public clonotypes, fewer than the approximately 2,500 shared by persistent patients.

This clonotype was detected many times. No antigen is known for it. Time point defined: newly diagnosed GD, antithyroid drugs for less than 3 months. Extracted PBMC RNA gave rise to the TCR library. Patients all came to the study from an endocrinology department in Xi'an, China. CDR3 regions were amplified by Arm-PCR using iRepertoire HTBI primers to build TCR beta libraries. Study processing details: Segment identification across samples yielded 55 to 65 TRBV and roughly 14 TRBJ segments. One entry per CDR3 protein, called by TCRdb with MiXCR from the multiplex PCR reads. These V and J calls rely on TCRdb rather than the paper's analysis. The sample lists about 540,000 distinct CDR3 sequences; roughly 14% were seen once. Another study also made use of these data, one on T cells in Graves' hyperthyroidism and ophthalmopathy. That study reports: The HTBI primer set served for first-round RT-PCR of the TCR CDR3.

This TCR was recovered from a man aged 25-45 years with Graves disease. Sequenced material: peripheral blood mononuclear cells (PBMCs), taken at new diagnosis, from a patient treated with antithyroid drugs.

In nucleotides, the CDR3 is TGTGCCAGCAGTTTGGCCATTTACCGCGAGCAGTACTTC. Encoded protein: CASSLAIYREQYF. The chain joins TRBV12-3 or TRBV12-4 to TRBJ2-7; D call uncertain. This CDR3 is built from 13 residues. Trimming took off 3 bases at V and 6 bases at J, with 12 bases between the two ends.